This T cell receptor (beta chain) was observed in a study of beta chain features in type 1 diabetes. Study in general: The patients were much like the healthy donors in age, gender and cell yields.

Sequenced material consisted of expressed TCRB transcripts (all of the isolated RNA was reverse transcribed). TCRdb's table, derived via immunoSEQ multiplex PCR, lists solely in-frame clones and lacks some. The sample has 600,000 to 750,000 clones, around 11% seen once; the top ten hold around 0.12%. Study outcomes and limitations: There was a moderate but significant shortening of TCRB CDR3s in all four CD4+ subsets of Type 1 diabetes patients.

The sample holds a few counts of this clone. The antigen remains undetermined. J lost 4 bases, V lost 1 base, and 6 bases had no gene match. CDR1 SGHNT and CDR2 YYREEE come from the germline V gene (reference sequence). The CDR3 consists of 15 residues. The sequenced material came from naive CD4+ T cells from blood. V is TRBV5-4 and J is TRBJ1-1; 8 bases map to TRBD1. The sequence derives from a man between 25 and 39 years old with type 1 diabetes. The CDR3 region has the DNA TGTGCCAGCAGCTTGAGGACAGGGCGGGCCACTGAAGCTTTCTTT. Its protein product is CASSLRTGRATEAFF.